This record looks at one T cell receptor beta chain sequence and its context. This clone was seen a single time. The antigen this receptor binds is unknown. Base qualities are not provided; no much larger clone lies one nucleotide away. This sample is drawn from a study of blood T cell repertoires in COVID-19 (TCRdb year 2020). A note on the overall study: Collaborator samples came from the United States, Italy and Spain and covered acute and convalescent phases of COVID-19. The prospective study material was composed of cDNA or gDNA derived from T cells, B-cell-depleted T cells, or PBMCs. Subjects who had been exposed to COVID-19, were actively infected with it, or had recovered from it provided the deeply sampled blood TCRbeta repertoires that made up the dataset. The repertoires were released in a freely available public database meant as a resource for research on the immune response to SARS-CoV-2. Samples came from the ongoing ImmuneRACE study (first 160 participants) plus 1,254 subjects from 6 global collaborators. Nearly every sample came with metadata listing a de-identified subject ID, COVID-19 status, age in years and sex. Where available, HLA class I and class II types were taken from metadata supplied by the sample provider and were not determined by assay-based typing.

The CDR3 measures 15 amino acids from cysteine to phenylalanine. Of the read, only the CDR3 DNA is kept; its 45 bases are in frame from base 1. V is pruned by 4 bases and J by 4 bases, leaving 5 bases of the junction without a gene match. From the germline V gene, CDR1 is SQVTM and CDR2 is ANQGSEA. TCRbeta CDR3 regions were amplified from genomic DNA by means of the immunoSEQ Assay, a bias-controlled multiplex PCR. The study's processing was this. Nucleated cell counts per sample were estimated from amplification of reference gene primers within the assay. Sequence reads were collapsed and filtered to measure the absolute abundance of every unique TCRbeta CDR3 rearrangement. For each sample, productive Simpson clonality was calculated by taking the square root of Simpson's diversity index across productive rearrangements. Sourced from immuneACCESS, this table was stored by TCRdb with only in-frame sequences that have V and J called. A share of the clones is absent; for the studies checked, an unresolved V gene accounts for under half, and the remainder has no known explanation. The DNA gave D and trimming, while V, J and clone size come from that table. This sample lists about 150,000 clones; around 85% were detected once. The ten largest make up around 5% of the sample.

Whole blood was collected in K2EDTA tubes by collaborating institutions according to the institutions' own protocols. For TCRbeta analysis, collaborators shipped samples in one of three forms: frozen whole blood, isolated PBMCs, or DNA extracted from either of those sample types. The investigation overall reported the following: The amount of clinical and demographic metadata varied by source and participant and was provided uncurated.

The sample was peripheral blood. This TCR was recovered from a human donor in a cohort sampled during active COVID-19. The chain couples TRBV29-1 to TRBJ2-1; 12 central bases correspond to TRBD2. This receptor has the CDR3 CSVVGGTSGYNEQFF. The sequenced DNA is TGCAGCGTTGTCGGAGGGACTAGCGGGTACAATGAGCAGTTCTTC.